What follows are 8 T cell receptor beta chains derived from one specimen sequenced in a study of beta chain features in type 1 diabetes. The whole isolated RNA underwent reverse transcription, so sequencing captured expressed TCRB transcripts. The protocol was immunoSEQ multiplex PCR, while the TCRdb copy is restricted to in-frame clones and leaves out a portion. The sample records approximately 260,000 clones, about 23% being singletons. These TCRs' antigens remain unknown. Overall study results and limits: Moderate yet significant TCRB CDR3 shortening was seen in Type 1 diabetes patients in all four CD4+ subsets.

Sequencing was carried out using naive CD4+ T cells from blood. Receptors were obtained from a woman in her twenties or thirties with type 1 diabetes.

This clone has only a few counts. The chain couples TRBV29-1 to TRBJ2-2; the D is unclear. Trimming took 5 bases from V and 3 from J, leaving 13 bases between them. The CDR3 is 14 amino acids. Germline V gene lookup returns CDR1 SQVTM and CDR2 ANQGSEA. CDR3 in DNA: TGCAGCGTTTCGGCGGCAGTAGACACCGGGGAGCTGTTTTTT. This sequence encodes CSVSAAVDTGELFF.

V and J are TRBV18 and TRBJ2-6; D is possibly TRBD1 (5 bases). With 6 bases removed from V and 6 bases from J, the gap between germline ends came to 12 bases. Per the germline V gene, CDR1 is KGHSH and CDR2 is LQKENI. The CDR3 extends over 14 amino acids. DNA of the CDR3: TGTGCCAGCTCGCCGGACATCACGGCCAACGTCCTGACTTTC. Translated: CASSPDITANVLTF.

This clone was counted a few times. This chain connects TRBV28 to TRBJ2-1; no clear D gene. Deletions cut 2 bases from V and 10 bases from J, with 6 bases between. CDR1 and CDR2 (germline): MDHEN, SYDVKM. This CDR3 contains 11 residues. The CDR3: CASSLAREQFF. CDR3 bases: TGTGCCAGCAGTTTAGCTAGGGAGCAGTTCTTC.

For the CDR3, the DNA is TGCAGCGCCGGAGTGGGGGGGGGCTACACCTTC. As protein: CSAGVGGGYTF. The chain links TRBV29-1 to TRBJ1-2, with TRBD1 as a possible D gene (5 bases). Trimming pared 7 bases from V and 8 bases from J, leaving 14 bases between. CDR3 length equals 11 residues. CDR1 is SQVTM and CDR2 is ANQGSEA in the germline V gene.

The count of this clone is one. The rearrangement links TRBV28 to TRBJ1-1; tentative D call: TRBD1 (5 bases). Per the germline V gene, CDR1 is MDHEN and CDR2 is SYDVKM. Trimming shortened V by 5 bases and J by 10 bases, and 14 bases separated the two germline ends. This CDR3 spans 12 amino acids. CDR3 in amino acids: CASSLRGVGAFF. Written as DNA, the CDR3 is TGTGCCAGCAGTCTTAGGGGCGTCGGAGCTTTCTTT.

The J gene is TRBJ2-2, the V gene TRBV2; unclear D gene. The germline V gene has CDR1 SNHLY and CDR2 FYNNEI. The CDR3 consists of 14 residues. The germline V and J ends were trimmed by 5 bases and 2 bases, with 9 bases remaining between them. The CDR3 reads CASSYTHNTGELFF. The CDR3, as DNA: TGTGCCAGCAGTTACACCCATAACACCGGGGAGCTGTTTTTT. The variable domain in full, completed from reference TRBV2 and TRBJ2-2, reads EPEVTQTPSHQVTQMGQEVILRCVPISNHLYFYWYRQILGQKVEFLVSFYNNEISEKSEIFDDQFSVERPDGSNFTLKIRSTKLEDSAMYFCASSYTHNTGELFFGEGSRLTVL.

The chain combines TRBV5-4 with TRBJ2-7, with 9 positions matching TRBD2. This CDR3 spans 16 amino acids. Germline CDR1 is SGHNT and CDR2 is YYREEE (reference sequence). Germline trimming cut 0 bases from V and 3 bases from J; bases unmatched to any gene: 7. As DNA, the CDR3 is TGTGCCAGCAGCTTGGGTGGTAGCGGGAGAAGCTACGAGCAGTACTTC. Translating it yields CASSLGGSGRSYEQYF.

This clone has more than one count but fewer than ten. V gene TRBV7-6 combines with J gene TRBJ2-7; the match to TRBD2 covers 7 bases. Germline assignment: CDR1 SGHVS and CDR2 FNYEAQ. Trimming at V came to 5 bases and at J to 0 bases, leaving 10 bases not matched to a gene. This CDR3 has 16 residues. The chain's CDR3 is CASSALAGVSSYEQYF. DNA for the CDR3: TGTGCCAGCAGCGCTCTGGCGGGAGTGAGCTCCTACGAGCAGTACTTC.